This TCR beta chain emerged from a study of cytomegalovirus exposure and HLA in healthy donors. Remarks on this clone: Its target is unknown.

Whole-study findings and limits: Cytomegalovirus association was assigned to about 150 TCR beta chains. A further, later analysis showed that HLA-associated TCR beta chains (compared with equally common others) were more clonally expanded.

The CDR3 extends over 14 amino acids. Germline V gene sequence: CDR1 SGHAT, CDR2 FQNNGV. The V and J ends lost 0 bases and 7 bases respectively, with 13 bases between them. The PCR employed 60 Vbeta primers together with 13 Jbeta primers. Profiling relied on immunoSEQ multiplex PCR, and the TCRdb table lists in-frame clones only, not all of them. This sample has 65,000 to 95,000 clones; around 80% occur once, and the top ten carry about 2.3%. The chain employs TRBV11-2 and TRBJ2-7; D is perhaps TRBD2 (6 bases). Sequencing used PBMCs. The sequence derives from a young man in good health and CMV-seronegative. CDR3 nucleotides: TGTGCCAGCAGCTTAGATCGGGAGAGTCGTGAGCAGTACTTC. As protein: CASSLDRESREQYF.